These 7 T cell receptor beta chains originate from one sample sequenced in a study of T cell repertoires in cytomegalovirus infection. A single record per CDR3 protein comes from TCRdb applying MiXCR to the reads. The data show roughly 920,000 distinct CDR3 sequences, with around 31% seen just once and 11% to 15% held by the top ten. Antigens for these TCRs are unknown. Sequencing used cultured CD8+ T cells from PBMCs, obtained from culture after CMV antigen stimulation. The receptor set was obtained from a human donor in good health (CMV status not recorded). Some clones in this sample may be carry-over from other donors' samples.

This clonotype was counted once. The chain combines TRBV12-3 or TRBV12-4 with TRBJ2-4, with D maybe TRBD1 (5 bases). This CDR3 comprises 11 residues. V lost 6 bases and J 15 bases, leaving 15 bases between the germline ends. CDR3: CASSSTGGGYF. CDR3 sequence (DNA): TGTGCCAGCAGCTCCACAGGTGGCGGGTACTTC.

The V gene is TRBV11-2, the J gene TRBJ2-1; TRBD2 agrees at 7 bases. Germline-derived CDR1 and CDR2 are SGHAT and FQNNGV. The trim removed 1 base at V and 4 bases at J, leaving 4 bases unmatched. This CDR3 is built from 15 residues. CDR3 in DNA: TGTGCCAGCAGCTTAGTTCCAGCGGGGTACAATGAGCAGTTCTTC. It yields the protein CASSLVPAGYNEQFF.

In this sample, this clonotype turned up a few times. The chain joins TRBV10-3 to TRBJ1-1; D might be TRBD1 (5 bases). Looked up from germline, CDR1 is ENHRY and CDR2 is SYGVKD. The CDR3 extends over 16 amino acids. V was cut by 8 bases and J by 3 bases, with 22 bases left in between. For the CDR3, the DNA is TGTGCCATCCTGGGTGGGGCAGGTGGAAGGGACACTGAAGCTTTCTTT. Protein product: CAILGGAGGRDTEAFF.

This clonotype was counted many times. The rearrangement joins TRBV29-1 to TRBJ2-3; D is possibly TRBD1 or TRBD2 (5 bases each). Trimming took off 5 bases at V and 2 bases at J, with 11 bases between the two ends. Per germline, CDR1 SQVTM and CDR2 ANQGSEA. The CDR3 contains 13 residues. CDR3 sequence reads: CSVRDGDTDTQYF. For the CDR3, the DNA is TGCAGCGTTCGGGACGGCGACACAGATACGCAGTATTTT.

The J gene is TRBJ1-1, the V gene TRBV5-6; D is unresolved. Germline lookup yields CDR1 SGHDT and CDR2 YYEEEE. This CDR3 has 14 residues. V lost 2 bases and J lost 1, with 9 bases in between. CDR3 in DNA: TGTGCCAGCAGCTTTCGAGAGAGGAACACTGAAGCTTTCTTT. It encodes CASSFRERNTEAFF.

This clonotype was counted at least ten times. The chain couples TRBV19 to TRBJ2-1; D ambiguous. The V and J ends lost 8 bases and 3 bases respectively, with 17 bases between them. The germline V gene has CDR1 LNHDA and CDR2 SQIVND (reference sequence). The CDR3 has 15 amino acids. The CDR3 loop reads CASSWSPLRYNEQFF. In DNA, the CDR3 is TGTGCCAGTTCTTGGTCTCCCTTGCGCTACAATGAGCAGTTCTTC.

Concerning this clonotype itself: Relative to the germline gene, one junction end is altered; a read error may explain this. The CDR3 nucleotides are TGTGCCAGTAGTCTCGGACAGGGTCCCGAAAAACTGTTTTTT. Its translation is CASSLGQGPEKLFF. The gene calls are TRBV5-1 and TRBJ1-4; TRBD1 aligns across 8 bases. The CDR3 runs to 14 residues. Germline V gene data show CDR1 as SGHRS and CDR2 as YFSETQ.